These 21 T cell receptor beta chains originate from one sample sequenced in a study of cytomegalovirus exposure and HLA in healthy donors. The PCR was carried out with 60 Vbeta primers and 13 Jbeta primers. The assay was immunoSEQ multiplex PCR, and TCRdb's table has in-frame clones only and misses some. The table lists 150,000 to 200,000 clones, approximately 77% of them singletons. Sequenced material: PBMCs. Receptors were obtained from a male donor in good health and CMV-seronegative.

The chain combines TRBV2 with TRBJ1-5, with no clear D. Germline V gene lookup returns CDR1 SNHLY and CDR2 FYNNEI. The CDR3 length is 14 residues. Trimming took off 5 bases at V and 4 bases at J, with 12 bases between the two ends. In DNA, the CDR3 is TGTGCCAGCAGTATCCGGGCGGGGAATCAGCCCCAGCATTTT. This translates into CASSIRAGNQPQHF.

This clone has only a few counts. The chain combines TRBV5-6 with TRBJ2-7; TRBD1 is a possible D gene (5 bases). The V gene lost 0 bases and the J gene lost 2 bases, with 9 bases spanning the gap. The CDR3 is made up of 14 amino acids. The germline gives CDR1 SGHDT, CDR2 YYEEEE. In DNA, the CDR3 is TGTGCCAGCAGCTTGGAACAGGCCACCTACGAGCAGTACTTC. Translated: CASSLEQATYEQYF.

The V and J genes are TRBV28 and TRBJ1-2; 10 nucleotides line up with TRBD1. Looked up from germline, CDR1 is MDHEN and CDR2 is SYDVKM. This CDR3 has 15 amino acids. V lost 2 bases to trimming and J lost 0 bases; unmatched junction nucleotides: 0. The CDR3 DNA reads as TGTGCCAGCAGTTTAGGGACAGGGGCTAACTATGGCTACACCTTC. Its protein product is CASSLGTGANYGYTF.

This clone was detected a few times. Germline is not matched at one junction end, which may reflect a read error. This chain links TRBV7-9 with TRBJ1-2, with D perhaps TRBD1 (5 bases). Germline CDR1 reads SEHNR; CDR2 reads FQNEAQ (reference sequence). The CDR3 runs 12 residues. The CDR3 DNA is TGTTCCAGCAGCTTAGAGCCAGGGTTCTACACCTTC. Its protein is CSSSLEPGFYTF.

This clone was detected a few times. CDR3 DNA: TGTGCCAGCAGTCCAGAAGGCCGGGGGTATCGGTCACCCCTCCACTTT. Its translation is CASSPEGRGYRSPLHF. The rearrangement joins TRBV27 to TRBJ1-6; tentative D call: TRBD1 (5 bases). CDR1 MNHEY and CDR2 SMNVEV come from the germline V gene (reference sequence). Trimming shortened V by 5 bases and J by 10 bases, and 21 bases separated the two germline ends. There are 16 residues in the CDR3.

The chain carries TRBV28 and TRBJ1-4; tentatively, D is TRBD1 (5 bases). CDR1 is MDHEN and CDR2 is SYDVKM in the germline V gene. This CDR3 has 14 residues. Trimming stripped 8 bases from V and 8 bases from J, with 18 bases between. DNA for the CDR3: TGTGCCAGCGGGCACCCCGGGGGGGACGAAAAACTGTTTTTT. Translated: CASGHPGGDEKLFF. Based on the CDR3 plus reference TRBV28 and TRBJ1-4, the full variable domain is DVKVTQSSRYLVKRTGEKVFLECVQDMDHENMFWYRQDPGLGLRLIYFSYDVKMKEKGDIPEGYSVSREKKERFSLILESASTNQTSMYLCASGHPGGDEKLFFGSGTQLSVL.

This chain links TRBV7-9 with TRBJ2-3; TRBD1 matches at 9 bases. This CDR3 region has 15 residues. The germline gives CDR1 SEHNR, CDR2 FQNEAQ (reference sequence). V lost 5 bases to trimming and J lost 5 bases; unmatched junction nucleotides: 8. CDR3 sequence: CASSVPGQGGDTQYF. For the CDR3, the DNA is TGTGCCAGCAGCGTACCGGGACAGGGTGGAGATACGCAGTATTTT.

Here the CDR3 reads CASSQGLAERNEQFF. The CDR3 DNA reads TGTGCCAGCAGCCAAGGGCTAGCGGAACGTAATGAGCAGTTCTTC. The J gene is TRBJ2-1, the V gene TRBV4-2; 7 nucleotides line up with TRBD2. The V gene's germline CDR1 is LGHNA and CDR2 YNFKEQ. V lost 1 base and J lost 7; bases outside the gene matches: 7. The CDR3 runs 15 residues.

The chain carries TRBV28 and TRBJ1-5; D is possibly TRBD1 (5 bases). CDR1 and CDR2 (germline): MDHEN, SYDVKM. The V and J ends lost 5 bases and 4 bases respectively, with 9 bases between them. The CDR3 runs to 13 residues. DNA of the CDR3: TGTGCCAGCAGTCGTACAGGTAATCAGCCCCAGCATTTT. The encoded protein is CASSRTGNQPQHF.

This clone came up a few times. V usage is TRBV15 and J usage is TRBJ2-1; 11 nucleotides align to TRBD1. Germline CDR1 and CDR2: LNHNV and YYDKDF (reference sequence). Trimming took 1 base from V and 5 from J; bases not matched to a gene: 1. The CDR3 covers 15 residues. The CDR3 loop reads CATSRGGQGDNEQFF. The DNA for the CDR3 is TGTGCCACCAGCAGAGGGGGACAGGGGGACAATGAGCAGTTCTTC.

This clone showed up just a few times. The V call is TRBV5-1, the J call TRBJ2-5; 14 bases line up with TRBD2. J gave up 2 bases and V 8 bases, and 17 bases lay outside the gene matches. This CDR3 is built from 19 residues. The germline CDR1 and CDR2 sequences are SGHRS and YFSETQ. The CDR3 region is CASSPTGTSGRTGQETQYF. The CDR3 DNA reads as TGCGCCAGTAGCCCAACCGGGACTAGCGGGAGAACCGGGCAAGAGACCCAGTACTTC. The full variable domain, with the rest looked up from reference TRBV5-1 and TRBJ2-5, is KAGVTQTPRYLIKTRGQQVTLSCSPISGHRSVSWYQQTPGQGLQFLFEYFSETQRNKGNFPGRFSGRQFSNSRSEMNVSTLELGDSALYLCASSPTGTSGRTGQETQYFGPGTRLLVL.

The rearrangement joins TRBV12-5 to TRBJ2-3, with 10 bases aligning to TRBD1. This CDR3 region has 17 residues. Losses at the gene ends were 2 bases for V and 3 bases for J; bases not matched to a gene: 8. Germline V gene sequence: CDR1 LGHNT, CDR2 FRNRAP. CDR3 sequence (DNA): TGTGCTAGTGGTTTGTCTGTCGGGACAGGGGTGACAGATACGCAGTATTTT. This translates into CASGLSVGTGVTDTQYF. The full variable domain, with the rest looked up from reference TRBV12-5 and TRBJ2-3, is DARVTQTPRHKVTEMGQEVTMRCQPILGHNTVFWYRQTMMQGLELLAYFRNRAPLDDSGMPKDRFSAEMPDATLATLKIQPSEPRDSAVYFCASGLSVGTGVTDTQYFGPGTRLTVL.

This chain connects TRBV9 to TRBJ1-4, with D maybe TRBD1 (6 bases). The CDR3 loop spans 15 amino acids. Trimming cost V 5 bases and J 0 bases, with 11 bases left between them. Germline V lookup: CDR1 SGDLS, CDR2 YYNGEE. CDR3 in amino acids: CASSRDTPTNEKLFF. The CDR3, as DNA: TGTGCCAGCAGTCGGGACACCCCAACTAATGAAAAACTGTTTTTT.

This rearrangement joins TRBV7-3 to TRBJ2-2, with 10 bases aligning to TRBD1. The CDR3 is made up of 15 amino acids. Germline V gives CDR1 SGHTA, CDR2 FQGTGA. The V gene end was trimmed by 4 bases and the J gene end by 6 bases; junction bases not matched to a gene: 5. The CDR3 protein is CASSSGTGVPGELFF. The CDR3 DNA is TGTGCCAGCAGCTCCGGGACAGGGGTCCCCGGGGAGCTGTTTTTT.

This chain uses TRBV5-1 with TRBJ2-2, with 8 bases fitting TRBD1. The ends lost 3 bases at V and 6 bases at J; junction bases unmatched: 10. Germline values: CDR1 SGHRS, CDR2 YFSETQ. The length of the CDR3 is 16 residues. The CDR3, as DNA: TGCGCCAGCAGCTACGGACAGGGTAATATTGCCGGGGAGCTGTTTTTT. It yields the protein CASSYGQGNIAGELFF.

CDR3: CASSHDRDSYEQYF. In DNA form, the CDR3 reads TGTGCCAGCAGCCATGACAGGGACTCCTACGAGCAGTACTTC. The chain links TRBV5-4 to TRBJ2-5; 7 nucleotides line up with TRBD1. The assigned J gene may be wrong: the sequence end matches TRBJ2-7 better. Germline assignment: CDR1 SGHNT and CDR2 YYREEE (reference sequence). This CDR3 spans 14 amino acids.

CDR3 nucleotide sequence: TGCGCCAGCAGCCAAGATCCTAGCGGGATATACAATGAGCAGTTCTTC. This translates into CASSQDPSGIYNEQFF. The V gene is TRBV4-3, the J gene TRBJ2-1; 9 nucleotides agree with TRBD2. J was trimmed by 4 bases and V by 0 bases; bases with no gene match: 4. Germline V gene data show CDR1 as LGHNA and CDR2 as YSLEER. CDR3 size: 16 residues.

The chain is built from TRBV7-7 and TRBJ2-1, with D unresolved. V lost 1 base and J 10 bases, leaving 11 bases between the germline ends. From germline, CDR1 is SSHAT and CDR2 FNYEAQ (reference sequence). CDR3 length: 13 amino acids. CDR3 bases: TGTGCCAGCAGCTTAGGTCCTAGAAGCGAGCAGTTCTTC. Translated: CASSLGPRSEQFF.

This chain uses TRBV7-9 with TRBJ2-1, with TRBD2 matching 8 bases. V was pared by 5 bases and J by 0 bases, with 15 bases of the junction left unmatched. The CDR3 totals 19 residues. The germline CDR1 and CDR2 sequences are SEHNR and FQNEAQ (reference sequence). The CDR3 reads CASSGTSGPDWGSYNEQFF. The CDR3 DNA reads TGTGCCAGCAGCGGGACTAGTGGCCCGGACTGGGGCTCCTACAATGAGCAGTTCTTC. The variable domain in full, with the rest retrieved from reference TRBV7-9 and TRBJ2-1, is DTGVSQNPRHKITKRGQNVTFRCDPISEHNRLYWYRQTLGQGPEFLTYFQNEAQLEKSRLLSDRFSAERPKGSFSTLEIQRTEQGDSAMYLCASSGTSGPDWGSYNEQFFGPGTRLTVL.

This clone has just one count. The V gene is TRBV27, the J gene TRBJ1-3; 7 nucleotides align to TRBD1. The V gene's germline CDR1 is MNHEY and CDR2 SMNVEV (reference sequence). V dropped 5 bases and J dropped 3; count of bases not matched to a gene: 4. The CDR3 runs 14 residues. Here the CDR3 DNA reads TGTGCCAGCAGTCCAAGACAGGGTGGAAACACCATATATTTT. This codes for CASSPRQGGNTIYF.

V usage is TRBV9 and J usage is TRBJ1-6; D call uncertain. V lost 4 bases and J lost 5, with 10 bases in between. The CDR3 length is 14 residues. CDR1 and CDR2 from the germline V gene are SGDLS and YYNGEE. CDR3 nucleotides: TGTGCCAGCAGCTTGACAAGAAATAATTCACCCCTCCACTTT. Its protein product is CASSLTRNNSPLHF.